The 6 T cell receptor beta chains in this list originate from one sample, sequenced in a study of pediatric ulcerative colitis. Measured with immunoSEQ multiplex PCR; TCRdb has only the in-frame clones, and not every one. The sample carries fewer than 20,000 clones, 60% to 80% recorded once. Rectal tissue came from one to two pinch biopsies taken at colonoscopy. Sequences were obtained from gut tissue. The origin of the receptors is a boy aged 5-17 years who was a control in a study of pediatric ulcerative colitis.

The chain employs TRBV18 and TRBJ1-4; possible D gene TRBD1, 5 bases. CDR1 is KGHSH, CDR2 LQKENI, per germline. The CDR3 contains 15 residues. Trimming took 3 bases from V and 8 from J, leaving 16 bases between them. DNA for the CDR3: TGTGCCAGCTCACCGGGAGGGGATTTATGGGAAAAACTGTTTTTT. Its protein product is CASSPGGDLWEKLFF.

This chain links TRBV7-2 with TRBJ1-1; D might be TRBD1 (6 bases). The CDR3 has 17 amino acids. CDR1 and CDR2 (germline): SGHTA, FQGNSA. The ends were cut back, 7 bases at V and 0 bases at J, with 21 bases in the middle. The CDR3 nucleotides are TGTGCCAGCAAACGGACCGGGACCGGGGGCGTGAACACTGAAGCTTTCTTT. This codes for CASKRTGTGGVNTEAFF.

The V call is TRBV6-4, the J call TRBJ1-3; unclear D gene. Trimming removed 5 bases from V and 6 bases from J, with 11 bases in between. CDR1 is MRHNA and CDR2 is SNTAGT in the germline V gene. The CDR3 runs 13 residues. The CDR3 region has the DNA TGTGCCAGCAGTTCCAGTGGAGTAAACACCATATATTTT. Its protein is CASSSSGVNTIYF.

Turning to this clone: This CDR3 is also generated by other DNA sequences in the sample. The chain couples TRBV27 to TRBJ1-1; D is unresolved. The germline CDR1 and CDR2 sequences are MNHEY and SMNVEV (reference sequence). This CDR3 has 13 residues. V was clipped by 3 bases and J by 1 base, with 6 bases between them. The CDR3 sequence: CASSFIGNTEAFF. The CDR3 region has the DNA TGTGCCAGCAGTTTTATAGGGAACACTGAAGCTTTCTTT.

This chain links TRBV21-1 with TRBJ2-1; whether TRBD1, the table's D call, matches the DNA was not checked. TRBV21-1 corresponds to a pseudogene. The CDR3 extends over 14 amino acids. CDR3 nucleotide sequence: TGTGCCAGCCAAGGACAGGACCGATACAATGAGCAGTTCTTC. It encodes CASQGQDRYNEQFF.

The chain employs TRBV9 and TRBJ2-3, with a tentative D call TRBD1 (6 bases). Germline V gene sequence: CDR1 SGDLS, CDR2 YYNGEE. This CDR3 is built from 19 residues. Trimming shortened V by 0 bases and J by 0 bases, and 20 bases separated the two germline ends. The CDR3 reads CASSVALTGSAESTDTQYF. CDR3 in DNA: TGTGCCAGCAGCGTAGCTCTAACAGGGTCGGCAGAAAGCACAGATACGCAGTATTTT.